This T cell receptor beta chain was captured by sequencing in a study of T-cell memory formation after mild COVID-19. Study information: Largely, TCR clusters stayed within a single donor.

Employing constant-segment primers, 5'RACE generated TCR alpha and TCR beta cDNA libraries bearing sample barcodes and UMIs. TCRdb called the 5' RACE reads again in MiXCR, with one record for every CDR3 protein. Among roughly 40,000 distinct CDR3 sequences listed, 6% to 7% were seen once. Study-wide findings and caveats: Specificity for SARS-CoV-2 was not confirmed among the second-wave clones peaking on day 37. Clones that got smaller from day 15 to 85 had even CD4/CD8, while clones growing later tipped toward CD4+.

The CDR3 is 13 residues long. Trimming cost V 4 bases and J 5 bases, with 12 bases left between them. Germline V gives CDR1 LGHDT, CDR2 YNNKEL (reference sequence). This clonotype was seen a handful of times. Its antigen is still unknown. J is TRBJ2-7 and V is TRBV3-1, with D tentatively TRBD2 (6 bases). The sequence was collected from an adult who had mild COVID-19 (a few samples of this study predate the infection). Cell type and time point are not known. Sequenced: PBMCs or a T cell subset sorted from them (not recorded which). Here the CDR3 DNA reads TGTGCCAGCAGCCGGAGGGGCAGGAACGAGCAGTACTTC. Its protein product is CASSRRGRNEQYF.